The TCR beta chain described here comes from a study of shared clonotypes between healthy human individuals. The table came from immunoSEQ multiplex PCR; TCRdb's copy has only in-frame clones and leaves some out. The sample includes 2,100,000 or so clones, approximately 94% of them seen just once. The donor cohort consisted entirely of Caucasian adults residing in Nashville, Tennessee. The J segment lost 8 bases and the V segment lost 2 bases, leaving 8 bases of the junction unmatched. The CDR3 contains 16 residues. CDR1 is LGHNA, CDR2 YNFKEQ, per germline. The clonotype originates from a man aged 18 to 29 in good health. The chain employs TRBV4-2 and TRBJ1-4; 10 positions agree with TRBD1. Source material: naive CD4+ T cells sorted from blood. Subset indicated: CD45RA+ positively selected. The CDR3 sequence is CASSQMTGGAREKLFF. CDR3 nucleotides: TGTGCCAGCAGCCAAATGACAGGGGGCGCGAGGGAAAAACTGTTTTTT.